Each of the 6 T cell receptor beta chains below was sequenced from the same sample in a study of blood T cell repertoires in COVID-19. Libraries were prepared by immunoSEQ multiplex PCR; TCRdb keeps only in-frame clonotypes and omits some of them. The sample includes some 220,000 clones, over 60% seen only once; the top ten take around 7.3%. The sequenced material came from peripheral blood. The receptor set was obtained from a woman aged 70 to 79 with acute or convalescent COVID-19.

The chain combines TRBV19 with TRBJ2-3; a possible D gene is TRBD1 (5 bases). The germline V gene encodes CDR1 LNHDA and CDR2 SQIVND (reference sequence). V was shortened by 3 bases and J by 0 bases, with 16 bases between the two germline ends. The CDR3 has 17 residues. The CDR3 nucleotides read TGTGCCAGTAGTATCCGGACAACCCCGCTTAGCACAGATACGCAGTATTTT. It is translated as CASSIRTTPLSTDTQYF.

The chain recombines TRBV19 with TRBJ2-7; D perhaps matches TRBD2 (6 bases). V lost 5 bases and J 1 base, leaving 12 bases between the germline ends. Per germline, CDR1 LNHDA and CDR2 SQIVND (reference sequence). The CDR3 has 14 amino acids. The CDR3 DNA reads TGTGCCAGTAGTCGGGACGGACTATCCTACGAGCAGTACTTC. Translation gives CASSRDGLSYEQYF.

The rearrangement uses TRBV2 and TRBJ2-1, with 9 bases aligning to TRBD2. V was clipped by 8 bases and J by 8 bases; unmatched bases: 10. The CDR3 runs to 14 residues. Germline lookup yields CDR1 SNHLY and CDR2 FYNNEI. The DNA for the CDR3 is TGTGCCAGCTTTGATTCGGGCGGGGGGGATGAGCAGTTCTTC. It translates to CASFDSGGGDEQFF.

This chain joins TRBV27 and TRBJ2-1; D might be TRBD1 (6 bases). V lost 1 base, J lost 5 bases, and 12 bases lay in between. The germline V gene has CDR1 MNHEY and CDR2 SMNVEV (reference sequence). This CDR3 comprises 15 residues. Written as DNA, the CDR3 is TGTGCCAGCAGTTTATTAGGGGGTTATAACAATGAGCAGTTCTTC. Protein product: CASSLLGGYNNEQFF.

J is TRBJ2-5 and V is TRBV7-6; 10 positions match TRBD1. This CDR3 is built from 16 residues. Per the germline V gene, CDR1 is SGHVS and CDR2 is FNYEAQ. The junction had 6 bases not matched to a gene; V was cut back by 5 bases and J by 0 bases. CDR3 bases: TGTGCCAGCAGCGACGGGACAGGGGCGTACCAAGAGACCCAGTACTTC. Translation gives CASSDGTGAYQETQYF.

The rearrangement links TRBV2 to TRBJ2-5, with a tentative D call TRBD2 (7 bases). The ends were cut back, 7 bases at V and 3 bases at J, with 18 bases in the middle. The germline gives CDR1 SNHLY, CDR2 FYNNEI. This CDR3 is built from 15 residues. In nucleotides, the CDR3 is TGTGCCAGCACCGAGGGGGGGGCTCGGAAAGAGACCCAGTACTTC. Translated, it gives CASTEGGARKETQYF.